This T cell receptor beta chain was retrieved from a study of technical replicates of blood from a handful of donors. This CDR3 has 16 amino acids. J was trimmed by 7 bases and V by 2 bases; bases with no gene match: 7. Looked up from germline, CDR1 is LNHNV and CDR2 is YYDKDF (reference sequence). Only in-frame clones appear in the TCRdb table, and some are missing; sequencing was by immunoSEQ multiplex PCR. The sample has about 88,000 clones, under 95% seen once; the top ten hold approximately 0.25%. The sample was T cells isolated from PBMCs. The V gene is TRBV15, the J gene TRBJ2-1; 11 positions agree with TRBD2. This TCR was recovered from a human donor in good health. CDR3 sequence reads: CATSRNPGLAVNEQFF. Here the CDR3 DNA reads TGTGCCACCAGCAGAAACCCGGGACTAGCGGTAAATGAGCAGTTCTTC.